The TCR beta chain described here comes from a study of cytomegalovirus exposure and HLA in healthy donors. Study-wide findings and caveats: Per a later analysis, about 15,000 TCR beta sequences showed association with HLA alleles at 0.05 false discovery rate. In vitro experiments confirmed that a few CMV-associated chains were specific for CMV antigens.

J gave up 6 bases and V 5 bases, and 6 bases lay outside the gene matches. CDR3 length: 13 residues. Germline CDR1 SGHVS, CDR2 FNYEAQ. Primers included in the PCR were 60 Vbeta and 13 Jbeta primers. TCRdb's table, derived via immunoSEQ multiplex PCR, lists solely in-frame clones and lacks some. Counted here are roughly 120,000 clones, roughly 69% occurring once; the ten biggest clones make up 6.5% to 9%. As for this clone: Its specificity is not known.

The rearrangement uses TRBV7-6 and TRBJ2-7; 8 bases agree with TRBD1. The clonotype originates from a woman aged 40 to 50 in good health and CMV-seropositive. The specimen was PBMCs. The CDR3 coding sequence is TGTGCCAGCAGCCAGGACAGGGTTGGCGAGCAGTACTTC. As protein: CASSQDRVGEQYF.